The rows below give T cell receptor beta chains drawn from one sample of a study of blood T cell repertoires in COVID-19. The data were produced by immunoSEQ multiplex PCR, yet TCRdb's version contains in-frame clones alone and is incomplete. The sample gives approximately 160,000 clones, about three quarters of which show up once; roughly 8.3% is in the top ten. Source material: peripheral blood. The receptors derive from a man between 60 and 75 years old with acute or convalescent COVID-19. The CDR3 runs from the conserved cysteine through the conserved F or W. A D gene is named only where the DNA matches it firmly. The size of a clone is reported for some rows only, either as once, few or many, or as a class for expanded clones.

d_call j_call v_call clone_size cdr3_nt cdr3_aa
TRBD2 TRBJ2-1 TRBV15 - TGTGCCACCAGCAGAGATCGCGGCAGCGGGGCCGGAGGGGAGCAGTTCTTC CATSRDRGSGAGGEQFF
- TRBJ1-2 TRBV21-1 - TGTGCCAGCAGCAGACCGGGACAGACTAACTATGGCTACACCTTC CASSRPGQTNYGYTF
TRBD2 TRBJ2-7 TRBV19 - TGTGCCAGTTCCCCCACGGGGGGCTCCTACGAGCAGTACTTC CASSPTGGSYEQYF
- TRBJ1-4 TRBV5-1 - TGCGCCAGCAGCCTCCGAGGTGGGGAGGCTAATGAAAAACTGTTTTTT CASSLRGGEANEKLFF
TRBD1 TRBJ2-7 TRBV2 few TGTGCCAGCAGCACCCCTGGACAGGGGGCCGCCTACGAGCAGTACTTC CASSTPGQGAAYEQYF
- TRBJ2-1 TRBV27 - TGTGCCAGCAGTTTATCTGCAGGGGATTTTCAGGATGAGCAGTTCTTC CASSLSAGDFQDEQFF
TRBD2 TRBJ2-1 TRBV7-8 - TGTGCCAGCAGCTTAGCAGGCGGGGGGCCCGATGAGCAGTTCTTC CASSLAGGGPDEQFF
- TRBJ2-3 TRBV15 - TGTGCCACCAGCAGAGGCCTAGTCATCACAGATACGCAGTATTTT CATSRGLVITDTQYF
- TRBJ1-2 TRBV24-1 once TGTGCCACCAGTGATTTAGAGGTAAACCATGGCTACACCTTC CATSDLEVNHGYTF
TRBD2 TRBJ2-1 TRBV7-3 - TGTGCCAGCAGCCCCGCTTGGGGGGGACTAGCGAATGAGCAGTTCTTC CASSPAWGGLANEQFF
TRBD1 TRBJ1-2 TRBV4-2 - TGTGCCAGCAGTCCTTTACAGGGGGTGGACTATGGCTACACCTTC CASSPLQGVDYGYTF
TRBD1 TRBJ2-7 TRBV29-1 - TGCAGCGTTGATTACCGGGACAGGGGCCACGAGCAGTACTTC CSVDYRDRGHEQYF
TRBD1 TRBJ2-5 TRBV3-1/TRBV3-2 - TGTGCCAGCAGCCACCAGGGACAGGCGGAAGAGACCCAGTACTTC CASSHQGQAEETQYF
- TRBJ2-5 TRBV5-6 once TGTGCCAGCAGCTTTAGGGGGGGGCAAGAGACCCAGTACTTC CASSFRGGQETQYF
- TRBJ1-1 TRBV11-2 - TGTGCCAGCAGCCCCATGAACACTGAAGCTTTCTTT CASSPMNTEAFF
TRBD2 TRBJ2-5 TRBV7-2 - TGTGCCAGCACAAAATTAGGGGCGGGGGAAGAGACCCAGTACTTC CASTKLGAGEETQYF
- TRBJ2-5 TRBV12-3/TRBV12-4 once TGTGCCAGCAGTTTATCGTACCAAGAGACCCAGTACTTC CASSLSYQETQYF
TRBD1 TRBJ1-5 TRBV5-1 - TGCGCCAGCAGCATAAACGACAGGGGAGATCAGCCCCAGCATTTT CASSINDRGDQPQHF
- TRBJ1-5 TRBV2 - TGTGCCAGCAGTGTAGAAGTTGGCAATCAGCCCCAGCATTTT CASSVEVGNQPQHF
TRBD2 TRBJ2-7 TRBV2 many TGTGCCAGCAGCGCTAGCGGGGGGGCCCACGAGCAGTACTTC CASSASGGAHEQYF
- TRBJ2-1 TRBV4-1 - TGCGCCAGCAGCCAAGTTGGTAGTAATGAGCAGTTCTTC CASSQVGSNEQFF
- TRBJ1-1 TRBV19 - TGTGCCAGTAGGTTCTCGGGGGGCTTAGCTGAAGCTTTCTTT CASRFSGGLAEAFF
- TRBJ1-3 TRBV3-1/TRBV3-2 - TGTGCCAGCAGCGTCGTCGGGGACACCATATATTTT CASSVVGDTIYF
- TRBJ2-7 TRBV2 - TGTGCCAGCAGTGACAGCTCCTACGAGCAGTACTTC CASSDSSYEQYF
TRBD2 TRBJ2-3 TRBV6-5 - TGTGCCAGCAGCTCGCTAGCGGGGGGGCCCGATACGCAGTATTTT CASSSLAGGPDTQYF
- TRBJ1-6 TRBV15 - TGTGCCACCAGCAGCCCAGGGGCTAATTCACCCCTCCACTTT CATSSPGANSPLHF
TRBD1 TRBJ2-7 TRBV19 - TGTGCCAGTAGTACGACAGGGGTGGTCGAGCAGTACTTC CASSTTGVVEQYF
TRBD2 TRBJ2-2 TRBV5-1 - TGCGCCAGCAGTAGGAGCGGGGGCCCGAACACCGGGGAGCTGTTTTTT CASSRSGGPNTGELFF
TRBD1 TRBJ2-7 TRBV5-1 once TGCGCCAGCAGCCAACAGGGGGCTTCCTACGAGCAGTACTTC CASSQQGASYEQYF
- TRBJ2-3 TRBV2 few TGTGCCAGCAGTCAGACAGATACGCAGTATTTT CASSQTDTQYF
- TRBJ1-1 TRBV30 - TGTGCCTGGAGTGTACAAGGAGTACCTGAAGCTTTCTTT CAWSVQGVPEAFF
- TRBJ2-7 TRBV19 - TGTGCCAGTAGTATAGAGCTCGACTTCCGGGACGAGCAGTACTTC CASSIELDFRDEQYF